A selection of T cell receptor beta chains follows, all from one sample in a study of spatial heterogeneity in lung cancer. TCRdb reanalysed the 5' RACE reads using MiXCR and keeps one entry per CDR3 protein. This sample yields roughly 99,000 distinct CDR3 sequences, of which less than 20% are seen a single time; 20% to 25% belongs to the top ten. Here the sequenced sample was PBMCs, taken at follow-up. The source is a male donor with early-stage non-small cell lung cancer. CDR3s include the opening cysteine and the closing phenylalanine or tryptophan. A D gene is named only where the DNA matches it firmly. Rows give clone size only sometimes, using once, few, many, or a class for an expanded clone.

D gene	V gene	clone size	J gene	CDR3 DNA	CDR3 protein
-	TRBV5-1	-	TRBJ2-7	TGCGCCAGCAGCAACCGGGACCCTCCCTACGAGCAGTACTTC	CASSNRDPPYEQYF
-	TRBV18	-	TRBJ1-2	TGTGCCAGCTCACTACTAGAGAAAACTAACTATGGCTACACCTTC	CASSLLEKTNYGYTF
-	TRBV29-1	once	TRBJ1-3	TGCAGCGTCACAGGGACTGGAAACACCATATATTTT	CSVTGTGNTIYF
-	TRBV20-1	few	TRBJ2-7	TGCAGTGCCTCAAACCCCGGTGGTACCTACGAGCAGTACTTC	CSASNPGGTYEQYF
-	TRBV7-2	few	TRBJ1-2	TGTGCCAGCAGCTTAAGTCTGCGGGAAGACGAAGCTGGCTACACCTTC	CASSLSLREDEAGYTF
-	TRBV10-3	many	TRBJ1-5	TGTGCCATCAGTGAGGGGGGGCAAGCCCAGCATTTT	CAISEGGQAQHF
TRBD1	TRBV19	few	TRBJ1-2	TGTGCCAGCGAGGGACAGCAAACCTCGGGGGGCTACACCTTC	CASEGQQTSGGYTF
-	TRBV2	-	TRBJ2-1	TGTGCCAGCAGCCTTATTAACGGCGCCGAGCAGTTCTTC	CASSLINGAEQFF
TRBD2	TRBV6-2/TRBV6-3	once	TRBJ2-7	TGTGCCAGCAGTTACGGACTAGCGGGGGCGCCGAGCGAGCAGTACTTC	CASSYGLAGAPSEQYF
-	TRBV12-3/TRBV12-4	-	TRBJ1-1	TGTGCCAGCAGTTTAGAGGCAGGTTTGAACACTGAAGCTTTCTTT	CASSLEAGLNTEAFF
-	TRBV6-5	-	TRBJ2-3	TGTGCCAGCAGTAACCCCTCAGATACGCAGTATTTT	CASSNPSDTQYF
-	TRBV20-1	-	TRBJ2-3	TGCAGTGCTAGAAGATCCAGGAGTTCCACAGATACGCAGTATTTT	CSARRSRSSTDTQYF
-	TRBV9	few	TRBJ2-3	TGTGCCAGCAGCGTAGTAGCGAGCACAGATACGCAGTATTTT	CASSVVASTDTQYF
-	TRBV20-1	-	TRBJ2-7	TGCAGTGCTGTTCCTGACGGAAACTACGAGCAGTACTTC	CSAVPDGNYEQYF
TRBD2	TRBV29-1	-	TRBJ2-5	TGCAGCGTTCGGTCTAGCGGTCAAGAGACCCAGTACTTC	CSVRSSGQETQYF
-	TRBV14	few	TRBJ2-1	TGTGCCAGCAGTCGCGGAGATCTGAATGAGCAGTTCTTC	CASSRGDLNEQFF
TRBD2	TRBV3-1	many	TRBJ2-5	TGTGCCAGCAGCCTCACACGGGCTAGCGGGTTGCCCCAGTACTTC	CASSLTRASGLPQYF
-	TRBV27	few	TRBJ2-1	TGTGCCAGCAGTTCGCGTAGACAGGACACCTACAATGAGCAGTTCTTC	CASSSRRQDTYNEQFF
TRBD2	TRBV10-2	-	TRBJ2-3	TGCGCCAGCAGTGGGACTAGCGGGAACACAGATACGCAGTATTTT	CASSGTSGNTDTQYF
-	TRBV19	-	TRBJ2-2	TGTGCCACCGGCTGGGGATTCAACACCGGGGAGCTGTTTTTT	CATGWGFNTGELFF
TRBD1	TRBV7-2	-	TRBJ1-1	TGTGCCAGCAGCTCCGCACAGGGGATGGTAGCTTTCTTT	CASSSAQGMVAFF
-	TRBV11-1	few	TRBJ2-4	TGTGCCAGCAGCTCCCGGGGCAGCCCAGCCAAAAACATTCAGTACTTC	CASSSRGSPAKNIQYF
TRBD2	TRBV7-2	many	TRBJ2-3	TGTGCCAGCAGCCTACAGCGGGGAGGCACAGATACGCAGTATTTT	CASSLQRGGTDTQYF
-	TRBV6-5	many	TRBJ2-1	TGTGCCAGCAGTTACAATCGAAACGGAGTAGAGCAGTTCTTC	CASSYNRNGVEQFF
TRBD1	TRBV7-2	many	TRBJ2-1	TGTGCCAGCAGAACAGGGGGCGCCTACAATGAGCAGTTCTTC	CASRTGGAYNEQFF
TRBD2	TRBV6-2/TRBV6-3	-	TRBJ2-2	TGTGCCAGCACCGACGGGGGGGCGGGAGCGCTGTTTTTT	CASTDGGAGALFF
-	TRBV12-3/TRBV12-4	few	TRBJ2-3	TGTGCCAGCAGGAGCACTAGCACAGATACGCAGTATTTT	CASRSTSTDTQYF
TRBD1	TRBV20-1	-	TRBJ1-4	TGCAGTGCGAACCGAAGACAGGGGGCAGGTGAAAAACTGTTTTTT	CSANRRQGAGEKLFF
TRBD1	TRBV25-1	few	TRBJ2-5	TGTGCCAGCAGTCCGGGGACAGGGATCACCCAAGAGACCCAGTACTTC	CASSPGTGITQETQYF
-	TRBV20-1	few	TRBJ1-5	TGCAGTGCTGTTCGGCGTCAGCCCCAGCATTTT	CSAVRRQPQHF
-	TRBV29-1	few	TRBJ2-7	TGCAGCGTGAGAGGGGCAGGAACCCTAAACGAGCAGTACTTC	CSVRGAGTLNEQYF
-	TRBV11-3	few	TRBJ2-5	TGTGCCAGCAGCTTGGGGGAGAGGGAGACCCAGTACTTC	CASSLGERETQYF
-	TRBV15	many	TRBJ2-4	TGTGCCACCAGCAGAGAAGGGCATGGGCTGGCCAAAAACATTCAGTACTTC	CATSREGHGLAKNIQYF
-	TRBV5-1	-	TRBJ2-3	TGCGCCAGCCAACCAGACAGAAACACAGATACGCAGTATTTT	CASQPDRNTDTQYF
TRBD2	TRBV6-5	few	TRBJ2-1	TGTGCCAGCAGTTTACTAGCGGGCCTGTTCAATGAGCAGTTCTTC	CASSLLAGLFNEQFF
-	TRBV9	-	TRBJ1-2	TGTGCCAGCAGCGTAGACTTAAAGCCGGGACCGTTTGGCTACACCTTC	CASSVDLKPGPFGYTF
TRBD2	TRBV29-1	once	TRBJ2-5	TGCAGCGCTTCTAGCGGGGGTAACCAAGAGACCCAGTACTTC	CSASSGGNQETQYF
-	TRBV7-8	few	TRBJ2-5	TGTGCCAGCAGCCGCGGGGGACAGATGGAGACCCAGTACTTC	CASSRGGQMETQYF
-	TRBV4-2	few	TRBJ2-7	TGTGCCAGCAGCCAAGAAGGGGCTAGCGAAGTCTACGAGCAGTACTTC	CASSQEGASEVYEQYF
-	TRBV7-6	many	TRBJ1-1	TGTGCCAGCGGGTCCACACTGAAGCTTTTCTTT	CASGSTLKLFF
-	TRBV4-3	-	TRBJ2-5	TGCGCCAGCAGCCAAGAATCCTCGTGGGAGTACCAAGAGACCCAGTACTTC	CASSQESSWEYQETQYF
TRBD2	TRBV20-1	-	TRBJ2-7	TGCAGTGCTACTTCCGGGGGGGACTACGAGCAGTACTTC	CSATSGGDYEQYF
TRBD1	TRBV11-2	few	TRBJ1-3	TGTGCCAGCAGCTCGCCCGGACAGGCGATGCTTGGAAACACCATATATTTT	CASSSPGQAMLGNTIYF
-	TRBV7-2	-	TRBJ2-3	TGTGCCAGCAGCCTCCGGGACCTAGGCGTCCCAGATACGCAGTATTTT	CASSLRDLGVPDTQYF
-	TRBV2	few	TRBJ2-1	TGTGCCAGCAGTGCCAGGGCTGGCAATGAGCAGTTCTTC	CASSARAGNEQFF
-	TRBV4-1	many	TRBJ1-2	TGCGCCAGCAGCAGGGAGGGAGAGTTTAACTATGGCTACACCTTC	CASSREGEFNYGYTF
-	TRBV11-2	-	TRBJ2-1	TGTGCCAGCAGCTTAATTCCCACTAGCCCTTTGAATGAGCAGTTCTTC	CASSLIPTSPLNEQFF
TRBD2	TRBV3-1	few	TRBJ2-3	TGTGCCAGCAGCCGACTCGGGGGGAGCACAGATACGCAGTATTTT	CASSRLGGSTDTQYF
-	TRBV5-1	-	TRBJ2-2	TGCGCCAGCAGGGGCGGGAACACCGGGGAGCTGTTTTTT	CASRGGNTGELFF
-	TRBV12-3/TRBV12-4	many	TRBJ2-2	TGTGCCAGCGGGGTAGACACCGGGGAGCTGTTTTTT	CASGVDTGELFF
-	TRBV3-1	-	TRBJ1-2	TGTGCCAGCAGCCAAACCCACAGAAAAGGCTACACCTTC	CASSQTHRKGYTF
TRBD2	TRBV20-1	-	TRBJ2-3	TGCAGTGCTAAACCGGGACTAGCGCTTCGGAGTGGCACAGATACGCAGTATTTT	CSAKPGLALRSGTDTQYF
-	TRBV10-2	-	TRBJ2-6	TGCGCCAGCGGGGGGTACAGCGGGGCCAACGTCCTGACTTTC	CASGGYSGANVLTF
TRBD1	TRBV19	-	TRBJ1-5	TGTGCCAGTAGGCTCGGACAGGGGCGAAGCAATCAGCCCCAGCATTTT	CASRLGQGRSNQPQHF
-	TRBV5-4	few	TRBJ2-5	TGTGCCAGCAGCTTGAACGAAGAGACCCAGTACTTC	CASSLNEETQYF
-	TRBV7-8	many	TRBJ2-7	TGTGCCAGCAGCCCCCTCTCGAGCGGGCCCTACGAGCAGTACTTC	CASSPLSSGPYEQYF
-	TRBV28	few	TRBJ2-6	TGTGCCAGCAGTATCAGCTCTGGGGCCAACGTCCTGACTTTC	CASSISSGANVLTF
TRBD1	TRBV5-1	once	TRBJ1-4	TGCGCCAGCAGTATGGGGACAGCGGATCTGAAACTGTTTTTT	CASSMGTADLKLFF
-	TRBV3-1	-	TRBJ2-2	TGTGCCAGCAGCGGCCGGGCGGCGATAGCCGGGGAGCTGTTTTTT	CASSGRAAIAGELFF